The present T cell receptor beta chain was sequenced within a study of blood T cell repertoires in COVID-19. The wider study: Specimens from acute and convalescent COVID-19 originated in the United States, Italy and Spain.

Germline loops: CDR1 SNHLY, CDR2 FYNNEI. Trimming at V came to 4 bases and at J to 0 bases, leaving 0 bases not matched to a gene. The CDR3 consists of 15 residues. TCRdb's copy holds only in-frame clones and misses some; the assay was immunoSEQ multiplex PCR. The data contain approximately 88,000 clones, 80% of them seen just once; the ten biggest clones take up 15% to 20%. The sequence was collected from a woman older than 75 with acute or convalescent COVID-19. J is TRBJ2-5 and V is TRBV2; 12 bases are a match to TRBD2. Source material: peripheral blood. Here the CDR3 DNA reads TGTGCCAGCAGTGGGACTAGCGGGGACCAAGAGACCCAGTACTTC. Its translation: CASSGTSGDQETQYF.